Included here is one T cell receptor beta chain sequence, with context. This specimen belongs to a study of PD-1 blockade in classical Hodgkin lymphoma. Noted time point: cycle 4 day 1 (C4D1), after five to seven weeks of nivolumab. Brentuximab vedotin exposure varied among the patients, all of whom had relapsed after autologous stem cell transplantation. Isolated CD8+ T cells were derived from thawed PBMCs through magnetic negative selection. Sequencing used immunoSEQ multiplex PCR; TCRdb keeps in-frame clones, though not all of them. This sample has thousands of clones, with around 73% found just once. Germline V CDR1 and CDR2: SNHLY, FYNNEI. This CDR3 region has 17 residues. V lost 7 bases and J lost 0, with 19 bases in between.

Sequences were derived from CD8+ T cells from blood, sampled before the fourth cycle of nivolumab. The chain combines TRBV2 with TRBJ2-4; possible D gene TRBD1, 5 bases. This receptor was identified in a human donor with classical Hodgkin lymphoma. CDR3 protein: CASTRESTVLAKNIQYF. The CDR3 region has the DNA TGTGCCAGCACCCGAGAGTCGACAGTACTAGCCAAAAACATTCAGTACTTC.